A selection of T cell receptor beta chains follows, all from one sample in a study of blood T cell repertoires in COVID-19. TCRdb's table, derived via immunoSEQ multiplex PCR, lists solely in-frame clones and lacks some. The sample records about 280,000 clones, roughly four fifths being singletons. Sequencing input: PBMCs or T cells enriched from blood (not recorded which). Receptor source: a man aged 35 to 55 who had been exposed to COVID-19. Both conserved end residues are part of each CDR3. D genes are given only for firm matches.

j_call: TRBJ2-1
v_call: TRBV2
cdr3_length: 20
d_call: TRBD2
cdr3_nt: TGTGCCAGCAGGCGAGGTGTTAAGTTGATAGCGGGAGTAAGGGGCAATGAGCAGTTCTTC
cdr3_aa: CASRRGVKLIAGVRGNEQFF

j_call: TRBJ2-5
v_call: TRBV6-4
cdr3_length: 12
d_call: NA
cdr3_nt: TGTGCCAGCGCTCTAACGGAAGAGACCCAGTACTTC
cdr3_aa: CASALTEETQYF

j_call: TRBJ2-2
v_call: TRBV19
cdr3_length: 15
d_call: NA
cdr3_nt: TGTGCCAGTTCATACATTCGGGGTGGTGTGGAGGAGCTGTTTTTT
cdr3_aa: CASSYIRGGVEELFF

j_call: TRBJ2-2
v_call: TRBV7-6
cdr3_length: 16
d_call: NA
cdr3_nt: TGTGCCAGCAGCTTCCTTGGCGGATCGAACACCGGGGAGCTGTTTTTT
cdr3_aa: CASSFLGGSNTGELFF

j_call: TRBJ2-2
v_call: TRBV2
cdr3_length: 14
d_call: TRBD1
cdr3_nt: TGTGCCAGCTCCGGGACAGGGATTGCCGGGGAGCTGTTTTTT
cdr3_aa: CASSGTGIAGELFF

j_call: TRBJ2-1
v_call: TRBV20-1
cdr3_length: 15
d_call: NA
cdr3_nt: TGCAGTGCTAGTGAGCGGAGACTTCTATACAATGAGCAGTTCTTC
cdr3_aa: CSASERRLLYNEQFF

j_call: TRBJ1-5
v_call: TRBV5-6
cdr3_length: 15
d_call: TRBD1
cdr3_nt: TGTGCCAGCAGCTTGTCACAGGGGGACGATCAGCCCCAGCATTTT
cdr3_aa: CASSLSQGDDQPQHF

j_call: TRBJ2-7
v_call: TRBV30
cdr3_length: 15
d_call: NA
cdr3_nt: TGTGCCTGGAGTGTTTACGAGGGCAACCCCTACGAGCAGTACTTC
cdr3_aa: CAWSVYEGNPYEQYF

j_call: TRBJ2-7
v_call: TRBV11-1
cdr3_length: 15
d_call: NA
cdr3_nt: TGTGCCAGCAGCCCCACGGGAGTGGAAATCTACGAGCAGTACTTC
cdr3_aa: CASSPTGVEIYEQYF

j_call: TRBJ2-7
v_call: TRBV6-1
cdr3_length: 16
d_call: TRBD1
cdr3_nt: TGTGCCAGCAGTGCAAGACCCGGGACAGGGTCCCACGAGCAGTACTTC
cdr3_aa: CASSARPGTGSHEQYF

j_call: TRBJ2-7
v_call: TRBV5-1
cdr3_length: 16
d_call: NA
cdr3_nt: TGCGCCAGCAGCTTGTATGCAGGCGGGCCATCCTACGAGCAGTACTTC
cdr3_aa: CASSLYAGGPSYEQYF